This is a list of T cell receptor beta chains from one sample in a study of cytomegalovirus exposure and HLA in healthy donors. The repertoire was sequenced with immunoSEQ multiplex PCR; TCRdb's copy has only in-frame clones and lacks some. Of over 150,000 clones listed, 70% to 90% are singletons. The sequencing sample was made of PBMCs. Receptors were obtained from a woman in her 30s in good health and CMV-seronegative. Both conserved end residues are part of each CDR3. The D gene is left open where the match is weak. Only part of the rows carry a size: once, few, many, or a class if the clone is expanded.

V gene,D gene,clone size,J gene,CDR3 protein,CDR3 DNA
TRBV19,TRBD1,.,TRBJ1-6,CASSLVDRADYNSPLHF,TGTGCCAGTAGTTTGGTCGACAGGGCGGACTATAATTCACCCCTCCACTTT
TRBV28,TRBD1,.,TRBJ2-1,CASDRGQGTNEQFF,TGTGCCAGCGATAGGGGACAGGGGACCAATGAGCAGTTCTTC
TRBV6-5,TRBD1,.,TRBJ2-6,CASRLDRVGANVLTF,TGTGCCAGCAGATTAGACAGGGTTGGGGCCAACGTCCTGACTTTC
TRBV7-6,TRBD2,.,TRBJ2-7,CASSLGRESHEQYF,TGTGCCAGCAGCTTAGGGCGGGAGAGTCACGAGCAGTACTTC
TRBV5-4,.,.,TRBJ2-5,CASSLEATRGPETRYF,TGTGCCAGCAGCTTGGAGGCGACTAGAGGCCCGGAGACCCGGTACTTC
TRBV23-1,TRBD2,.,TRBJ2-7,CASSRPGLAGAPAFYEQYF,TGCGCCAGCAGTCGGCCGGGACTAGCGGGGGCCCCAGCCTTCTACGAGCAGTACTTC
TRBV27,.,.,TRBJ1-5,CASSPSGNQPQHF,TGTGCCAGCAGCCCATCGGGGAATCAGCCCCAGCATTTT
TRBV6-1,.,.,TRBJ1-4,CASSERGRDEKLFF,TGTGCCAGCAGTGAACGGGGAAGAGATGAAAAACTGTTTTTT
TRBV7-2,TRBD1,.,TRBJ1-2,CASSSGTGTNYGYTF,TGTGCCAGCAGCTCCGGGACAGGGACTAACTATGGCTACACCTTC
TRBV5-4,.,.,TRBJ2-1,CASSQDSEQFF,TGTGCCAGCAGCCAGGATTCAGAGCAGTTCTTC
TRBV10-3,TRBD1,.,TRBJ2-5,CAISGTGEETQYF,TGTGCCATCAGCGGGACAGGGGAAGAGACCCAGTACTTC
TRBV6-1,.,few,TRBJ2-1,CASSDWDTVYNEQFF,TGTGCCAGCAGTGACTGGGACACCGTGTACAATGAGCAGTTCTTC
TRBV29-1,TRBD2,.,TRBJ2-5,CSVAPGLVSQETQYF,TGCAGCGTGGCACCGGGACTAGTGAGTCAAGAGACCCAGTACTTC
TRBV6-5,TRBD2,once,TRBJ2-1,CASSHPSGNYNEQFF,TGTGCCAGCAGCCATCCTAGCGGGAACTACAATGAGCAGTTCTTC
TRBV4-3,.,few,TRBJ1-1,CASSQGWRMNTEAFF,TGCGCCAGCAGCCAAGGGTGGCGGATGAACACTGAAGCTTTCTTT
TRBV14,TRBD2,.,TRBJ2-4,CASSQALAGGSQYF,TGTGCCAGCAGCCAAGCACTAGCGGGAGGCAGTCAGTACTTC
TRBV19,TRBD2,.,TRBJ2-1,CASSRTSGYNEQFF,TGTGCCAGTTCCCGGACTAGCGGATACAATGAGCAGTTCTTC
TRBV19,TRBD1,.,TRBJ1-2,CASSIGTGGYNYGYTF,TGTGCCAGTAGTATCGGGACAGGGGGTTATAACTATGGCTACACCTTC
TRBV12-5,TRBD1,.,TRBJ2-1,CARDGQAYNEQFF,TGTGCTAGAGACGGACAGGCCTACAATGAGCAGTTCTTC
TRBV19,TRBD1,few,TRBJ1-5,CASSVRTGGNDQPQHF,TGTGCCAGTAGTGTCCGGACAGGGGGAAACGATCAGCCCCAGCATTTT
TRBV9,TRBD2,.,TRBJ2-1,CASSDGTSGSIGHYNEQFF,TGTGCCAGCAGTGACGGGACTAGCGGGAGTATCGGTCACTACAATGAGCAGTTCTTC
TRBV28,TRBD2,.,TRBJ2-7,CATMNLKSGIPYEQYF,TGTGCCACAATGAACCTAAAAAGCGGGATACCCTACGAGCAGTACTTC
TRBV11-2,TRBD1,few,TRBJ2-5,CASSLVGTGRTETQYF,TGTGCCAGCAGCTTAGTGGGGACAGGGAGGACAGAGACCCAGTACTTC
TRBV7-9,.,.,TRBJ1-4,CASSLAQGGGKLFF,TGTGCCAGCAGCTTAGCACAGGGTGGTGGGAAACTGTTTTTT
TRBV7-2,.,.,TRBJ2-2,CASSLVLAGTGELFF,TGTGCCAGCAGCTTAGTACTAGCTGGTACCGGGGAGCTGTTTTTT
TRBV28,TRBD1,.,TRBJ2-2,CASTSQGENTGELFF,TGTGCCAGCACCTCACAGGGGGAAAACACCGGGGAGCTGTTTTTT
TRBV7-9,TRBD1,.,TRBJ1-1,CASSSTGGRTEAFF,TGTGCCAGCAGCTCGACAGGGGGTAGGACTGAAGCTTTCTTT
TRBV10-3,.,.,TRBJ2-7,CAISDGLLYEQYF,TGTGCCATCAGTGACGGACTCCTCTACGAGCAGTACTTC
TRBV2,.,.,TRBJ1-1,CASSAGHTEAFF,TGTGCCAGCAGCGCGGGACACACTGAAGCTTTCTTT
TRBV7-6,TRBD1,.,TRBJ1-4,CASRIPTQGAGEKLFF,TGTGCCAGCAGGATTCCTACACAGGGGGCGGGTGAAAAACTGTTTTTT
TRBV28,TRBD2,.,TRBJ2-3,CASTSGGAGDTQYF,TGTGCCAGCACTAGCGGGGGGGCGGGAGATACGCAGTATTTT
TRBV5-1,TRBD1,.,TRBJ2-2,CASSSGTANTGELFF,TGCGCCAGCAGCTCCGGGACAGCGAACACCGGGGAGCTGTTTTTT
TRBV7-9,TRBD1,.,TRBJ1-3,CASSSDRGALGNTIYF,TGTGCCAGCAGCTCGGACAGGGGGGCGTTGGGAAACACCATATATTTT